These 9 T cell receptor beta chains share one sample of origin, sequenced in a study of blood T cell repertoires in COVID-19. Sequencing used immunoSEQ multiplex PCR; TCRdb keeps in-frame clones, though not all of them. The table includes more than 200,000 clones, approximately 86% detected once. The sequenced sample was peripheral blood. These receptor sequences come from a woman older than 75 with active or convalescent COVID-19.

The chain joins TRBV28 to TRBJ1-5; no clear D gene. Between the trimmed V and J ends, which lost 9 bases and 0 bases, there was a span of 12 bases. The germline CDR1 and CDR2 sequences are MDHEN and SYDVKM. This CDR3 has 14 amino acids. DNA of the CDR3: TGTGCCAGTTGTGACGGAGATAGCAATCAGCCCCAGCATTTT. Residues: CASCDGDSNQPQHF. Drawing the rest from reference TRBV28 and TRBJ1-5, the complete variable domain is DVKVTQSSRYLVKRTGEKVFLECVQDMDHENMFWYRQDPGLGLRLIYFSYDVKMKEKGDIPEGYSVSREKKERFSLILESASTNQTSMYLCASCDGDSNQPQHFGDGTRLSIL.

The J gene is TRBJ1-2, the V gene TRBV28; D is uncertain. V lost 3 bases and J 2 bases, leaving 7 bases between the germline ends. The length of the CDR3 is 13 residues. Germline loops: CDR1 MDHEN, CDR2 SYDVKM. The CDR3 nucleotides read TGTGCCAGCAGTTTTACAGAGAACTATGGCTACACCTTC. This gives the protein CASSFTENYGYTF.

This clone has only one observation. This CDR3 is CSAKSGTVSYEQYF. The CDR3 coding sequence is TGCAGCGCGAAGTCCGGGACAGTCTCCTACGAGCAGTACTTC. The V call is TRBV29-1, the J call TRBJ2-7; TRBD1 aligns across 7 bases. V dropped 7 bases and J dropped 0; count of bases not matched to a gene: 9. The CDR3 totals 14 residues. Germline V lookup: CDR1 SQVTM, CDR2 ANQGSEA.

This sequence joins TRBV11-1 and TRBJ2-1; a possible D gene is TRBD1 (5 bases). Germline CDR1 is SGHAT and CDR2 is FQDESV (reference sequence). V was trimmed by 4 bases and J by 1 base, leaving 14 bases between them. The CDR3 contains 16 residues. CDR3 DNA: TGTGCCAGCAGCTCCCGTGGGGCGAAATCCTACAATGAGCAGTTCTTC. Amino acid sequence: CASSSRGAKSYNEQFF.

The chain combines TRBV30 with TRBJ1-2, with 9 bases lining up with TRBD1. J was trimmed by 7 bases and V by 2 bases; bases with no gene match: 5. This CDR3 contains 13 residues. Germline V gives CDR1 GTSNPN, CDR2 SVGIG (reference sequence). The CDR3 DNA sequence: TGTGCCTGGAGTCTAGGACAGGGGTTTGGCTACACCTTC. Its protein product is CAWSLGQGFGYTF.

The V gene is TRBV5-1, the J gene TRBJ1-4; 7 bases line up with TRBD1. V trimming: 3 bases; J trimming: 5 bases; junction bases outside the gene matches: 7. Germline CDR1 SGHRS, CDR2 YFSETQ. This CDR3 is built from 15 residues. CDR3 coding DNA: TGCGCCAGCAGCTACTCCGGGACAGTAAATGAAAAACTGTTTTTT. Its translation is CASSYSGTVNEKLFF.

This rearrangement joins TRBV6-5 to TRBJ1-4, with a tentative D call TRBD1 (5 bases). Per the germline V gene, CDR1 is MNHEY and CDR2 is SVGAGI. V gave up 3 bases and J gave up 2 bases, with 10 bases separating them. The CDR3 is 15 residues long. This CDR3 is CASSYRGFTNEKLFF. The DNA of the CDR3 is TGTGCCAGCAGTTATCGGGGGTTCACTAATGAAAAACTGTTTTTT.

Remarks on this clone: Other DNA sequences in the sample encode the same CDR3. The chain links TRBV2 to TRBJ1-4; 12 bases map to TRBD1. The V segment lost 3 bases and the J segment 8 bases; nucleotides outside the gene matches: 1. The CDR3 consists of 14 residues. Germline CDR1 and CDR2: SNHLY and FYNNEI. CDR3 nucleotides: TGTGCCAGCAGTGATGGGACAGGGGGCGAAAAACTGTTTTTT. Its translation is CASSDGTGGEKLFF.

V usage is TRBV5-8 and J usage is TRBJ2-1; D is possibly TRBD1 (6 bases). The ends were cut back, 4 bases at V and 4 bases at J, with 15 bases in the middle. Per germline, CDR1 SGHTS and CDR2 YDEGEE. This CDR3 is built from 15 residues. CDR3 sequence (DNA): TGTGCCAGCAGCGAGGGTTGGGACATATACAATGAGCAGTTCTTC. It translates to CASSEGWDIYNEQFF.